This T cell receptor beta chain was recorded in a study of T cells in localized non-small cell lung cancer. V was clipped by 1 base and J by 1 base, with 5 bases between them. The germline CDR1 and CDR2 sequences are MGHRA and YSYEKL. The CDR3 totals 14 residues. The table came from immunoSEQ multiplex PCR; TCRdb's copy has only in-frame clones and leaves some out. This sample yields some 15,000 clones, of which more than 65% are seen a single time; more than 30% belongs to the top ten. This clone was recorded only once. The origin of this receptor is a male donor older than 55 with stage I lung adenocarcinoma. The sequences come from peripheral blood, collected before any cancer treatment. V and J are TRBV4-1 and TRBJ1-3; possibly TRBD1 for D (5 bases). In DNA, the CDR3 is TGCGCCAGCAGCCAAGCAGGGTCTGGAAACACCATATATTTT. Protein product: CASSQAGSGNTIYF.